This TCR beta chain originates from a study of blood T cell repertoires in COVID-19. Study context: The analysed material was cDNA or gDNA that came from T cells, B-cell-depleted T cells, or PBMCs.

Those enrolled in Seattle joined during active infection and were followed longitudinally afterward. As processed by the authors: Researchers report that nucleated cell counts were estimated from reference gene primer amplification. The repertoire was sequenced with immunoSEQ multiplex PCR; TCRdb's copy has only in-frame clones and lacks some. V and J calls and clone size are given by that table; D and trimming were obtained from the DNA. The table includes about 180,000 clones, 80% to 90% detected once. The sample comprised peripheral blood. This TCR derives from an elderly woman with COVID-19, enrolled during active disease.

The DNA for the CDR3 is TGTGCCAGCAGCAAATGCTGGGACAGGGAGGTAAGAAATAGCAATCAGCCCCAGCATTTT. It specifies CASSKCWDREVRNSNQPQHF. V is TRBV21-1 and J is TRBJ1-5; the table calls TRBD1, which could not be checked here. TRBV21-1 is an annotated pseudogene. The CDR3 is 20 residues long.